The 21 T cell receptor beta chains in this list originate from one sample, sequenced in a study of blood T cell repertoires in COVID-19. Clones were read by immunoSEQ multiplex PCR, and TCRdb kept only the in-frame ones, dropping some. The repertoire holds about 480,000 clones, with roughly 87% as singletons. Sequences were obtained from peripheral blood. These receptors were collected from a young man with COVID-19, enrolled during active disease.

The chain combines TRBV13 with TRBJ2-4; D unresolved. The CDR3 totals 16 residues. Trimming cost V 5 bases and J 0 bases, with 14 bases left between them. Germline V lookup: CDR1 PRHDT, CDR2 FYEKMQ (reference sequence). The CDR3 coding sequence is TGTGCCAGCAGCGGGCCGAGAAATCAAGCCAAAAACATTCAGTACTTC. Translating gives CASSGPRNQAKNIQYF.

The chain is built from TRBV2 and TRBJ1-1; D not resolved. Germline V CDR1 and CDR2: SNHLY, FYNNEI. CDR3 length: 14 amino acids. The germline V and J ends were trimmed by 2 bases and 5 bases, with 12 bases remaining between them. In nucleotides, the CDR3 is TGTGCCAGCAGTGAATGGCCGTTATCAACTGAAGCTTTCTTT. This sequence encodes CASSEWPLSTEAFF.

This rearrangement joins TRBV29-1 to TRBJ1-1; 8 bases fit TRBD1. This CDR3 has 14 amino acids. Germline CDR1 reads SQVTM; CDR2 reads ANQGSEA. The trim removed 6 bases at V and 4 bases at J, leaving 10 bases unmatched. The CDR3 DNA follows: TGCAGCGTAGCCTACAGGGGGGTTCGCACTGAAGCTTTCTTT. It codes for CSVAYRGVRTEAFF.

The chain links TRBV2 to TRBJ2-1, with 8 positions matching TRBD2. Germline V gene sequence: CDR1 SNHLY, CDR2 FYNNEI. V was pared by 7 bases and J by 9 bases, with 14 bases of the junction left unmatched. The CDR3 contains 15 residues. CDR3 in DNA: TGTGCCAGCACGAAGTCCAGCGGGAGAAGAGGTGAGCAGTTCTTC. Translation gives CASTKSSGRRGEQFF.

The rearrangement joins TRBV27 to TRBJ2-7; D may be TRBD1 (5 bases). CDR1 and CDR2 from the germline V gene are MNHEY and SMNVEV (reference sequence). Trimming removed 1 base from V and 6 bases from J, with 13 bases in between. This CDR3 region has 14 residues. The CDR3 region is CASSLLGAGREQYF. CDR3 sequence (DNA): TGTGCCAGCAGTTTATTAGGGGCAGGGCGCGAGCAGTACTTC.

The genes are TRBV7-8 and TRBJ1-1; the match to TRBD1 covers 7 bases. V gave up 5 bases and J gave up 2 bases; unmatched junction bases: 11. Germline V lookup: CDR1 SGHVS, CDR2 FQNEAQ. CDR3 length: 16 amino acids. The CDR3 sequence is CASSPAPGGLNTEAFF. The CDR3 bases are TGTGCCAGCAGCCCGGCTCCAGGGGGGTTAAACACTGAAGCTTTCTTT.

The chain employs TRBV14 and TRBJ1-6; 12 positions match TRBD1. The CDR3 loop spans 13 amino acids. V gave up 8 bases and J gave up 11 bases; unmatched junction bases: 4. The germline gives CDR1 SGHDN, CDR2 FVKESK. The CDR3 DNA follows: TGTGCCAGCGGGGACAGGGGGCTTACACCCCTCCACTTT. This translates into CASGDRGLTPLHF.

This clone came up once. The chain uses TRBV6-5 and TRBJ2-3, with TRBD2 identical over 8 bases. This CDR3 is 15 amino acids long. With 2 bases clipped from V and 4 bases from J, the junction kept 5 bases outside the gene matches. CDR1 is MNHEY, CDR2 SVGAGI, per germline. CDR3: CASSYGAGEADTQYF. In nucleotides, the CDR3 is TGTGCCAGCAGTTACGGAGCGGGAGAGGCAGATACGCAGTATTTT.

The chain is built from TRBV7-9 and TRBJ2-1, with D possibly matching TRBD1 (6 bases). The CDR3 runs 14 residues. Germline CDR1 is SEHNR and CDR2 is FQNEAQ (reference sequence). V was cut by 6 bases and J by 5 bases, with 14 bases left in between. The CDR3 nucleotides read TGTGCCAGCAGAAGGACCGGGACAAACAATGAGCAGTTCTTC. Residues: CASRRTGTNNEQFF.

The chain links TRBV5-1 to TRBJ2-6, with TRBD2 matching over 8 bases. Looked up from germline, CDR1 is SGHRS and CDR2 is YFSETQ. The CDR3 extends over 19 amino acids. Trimming removed 4 bases from V and 0 bases from J; junction bases left unmatched: 12. CDR3 in amino acids: CASSPGYSGDLSGANVLTF. The DNA for the CDR3 is TGCGCCAGCAGCCCGGGGTATAGCGGGGACCTCTCTGGGGCCAACGTCCTGACTTTC.

A note on this clone: Within the sample, other DNA sequences also encode this same CDR3. The chain carries TRBV2 and TRBJ1-2; 9 bases match TRBD1. CDR3 length: 13 residues. The trim removed 8 bases at V and 2 bases at J, leaving 3 bases unmatched. CDR1 and CDR2 from the germline V gene are SNHLY and FYNNEI. The CDR3 nucleotides are TGTGCCAGCTCCGGACAGGGGAACTATGGCTACACCTTC. This encodes CASSGQGNYGYTF.

CDR3 sequence: CAWSVLASGYEQYF. The CDR3 DNA reads as TGTGCCTGGAGTGTACTTGCTAGCGGCTACGAGCAGTACTTC. The V gene is TRBV30, the J gene TRBJ2-7, with 7 positions matching TRBD2. CDR1 is GTSNPN, CDR2 SVGIG, per germline (reference sequence). With V trimmed by 0 bases and J by 3 bases, 5 bases remained unmatched. The CDR3 consists of 14 residues.

The CDR3 sequence: CASSLGQGTYNEQFF. DNA of the CDR3: TGTGCCAGCAGCTTGGGACAGGGTACGTACAATGAGCAGTTCTTC. The chain couples TRBV5-4 to TRBJ2-1; TRBD1 agrees at 7 bases. There are 15 residues in the CDR3. Unmatched junction bases numbered 4, after V lost 0 bases and J lost 4 bases. CDR1 is SGHNT, CDR2 YYREEE, per germline (reference sequence).

The chain uses TRBV21-1 and TRBJ2-1; the D segment call TRBD2 is taken from the table without a DNA check. TRBV21-1 is noted as a pseudogene. The CDR3 has 16 amino acids. In nucleotides, the CDR3 is TGTGCCAGCAGCAAAGAAGGCCTAGCGATTCACAATGAGCAGTTCTTC. Translating gives CASSKEGLAIHNEQFF.

The chain carries TRBV27 and TRBJ2-1, with 9 bases fitting TRBD1. The V and J ends lost 8 bases and 9 bases, in that order; junction bases with no gene match: 8. The CDR3 is 13 residues long. Looked up from germline, CDR1 is MNHEY and CDR2 is SMNVEV (reference sequence). CDR3 nucleotides: TGTGCCAGCGGTCGGGACAGGGCGACTGAGCAGTTCTTC. This gives the protein CASGRDRATEQFF.

The chain carries TRBV10-2 and TRBJ1-2; 7 nucleotides line up with TRBD1. After removal of 6 bases from V and 7 bases from J, the junction contained 8 bases not matched to a gene. Germline CDR1 WSHSY, CDR2 SAAADI. The CDR3 loop spans 13 amino acids. The CDR3 spells CASRPTGAGGYTF. CDR3 sequence (DNA): TGCGCCAGCAGACCAACAGGGGCGGGTGGCTACACCTTC.

The chain carries TRBV30 and TRBJ1-5; D not resolved. Trimming took 3 bases from V and 5 from J, leaving 17 bases between them. Germline CDR1 reads GTSNPN; CDR2 reads SVGIG (reference sequence). The CDR3 consists of 15 residues. DNA of the CDR3: TGTGCCTGGAGCGCTTCTTCAATCGGGGATCAGCCCCAGCATTTT. Encoded protein: CAWSASSIGDQPQHF. Full variable domain (missing parts from reference TRBV30 and TRBJ1-5): SQTIHQWPATLVQPVGSPLSLECTVEGTSNPNLYWYRQAAGRGLQLLFYSVGIGQISSEVPQNLSASRPQDRQFILSSKKLLLSDSGFYLCAWSASSIGDQPQHFGDGTRLSIL.

The J gene is TRBJ2-5, the V gene TRBV10-1; 13 bases are a match to TRBD2. Trimming cost V 9 bases and J 2 bases; bases outside gene matches: 9. CDR3 size: 16 residues. Germline CDR1 and CDR2: WNHNN and SYGVQD (reference sequence). CDR3 DNA sequence: TGCGCCAGGGAGACTAGCGGGGGGCACCGACAAGAGACCCAGTACTTC. Amino acids: CARETSGGHRQETQYF.

The chain joins TRBV27 to TRBJ2-1; tentative D call: TRBD2 (5 bases). Trimming stripped 2 bases from V and 4 bases from J, with 6 bases between. There are 13 residues in the CDR3. CDR1 and CDR2 from the germline V gene are MNHEY and SMNVEV (reference sequence). The CDR3: CASSLEGYNEQFF. The CDR3 DNA sequence: TGTGCCAGCAGTTTAGAGGGTTACAATGAGCAGTTCTTC.

The V and J genes are TRBV3-1 (or the pseudogene TRBV3-2) and TRBJ2-1; weak D call: TRBD2 (6 bases). The CDR3 totals 15 residues. Looked up from germline, CDR1 is LGHDT and CDR2 is YNNKEL (reference sequence). Deletions cut 1 base from V and 9 bases from J, with 16 bases between. The DNA of the CDR3 is TGTGCCAGCAGCCAAGCAACGGGAGTGGTGGTTGAGCAGTTCTTC. This gives the protein CASSQATGVVVEQFF.

V usage is TRBV11-3 and J usage is TRBJ2-7; 11 bases are shared with TRBD1. The junction had 12 bases not matched to a gene; V was cut back by 5 bases and J by 6 bases. Germline V gene lookup returns CDR1 SGHNT and CDR2 YENEEA. The CDR3 sequence is 16 residues long. The CDR3 bases are TGTGCCAGCAGCCCTAGAGTCGGGACAGGGGGGATCGAGCAGTACTTC. This gives the protein CASSPRVGTGGIEQYF.